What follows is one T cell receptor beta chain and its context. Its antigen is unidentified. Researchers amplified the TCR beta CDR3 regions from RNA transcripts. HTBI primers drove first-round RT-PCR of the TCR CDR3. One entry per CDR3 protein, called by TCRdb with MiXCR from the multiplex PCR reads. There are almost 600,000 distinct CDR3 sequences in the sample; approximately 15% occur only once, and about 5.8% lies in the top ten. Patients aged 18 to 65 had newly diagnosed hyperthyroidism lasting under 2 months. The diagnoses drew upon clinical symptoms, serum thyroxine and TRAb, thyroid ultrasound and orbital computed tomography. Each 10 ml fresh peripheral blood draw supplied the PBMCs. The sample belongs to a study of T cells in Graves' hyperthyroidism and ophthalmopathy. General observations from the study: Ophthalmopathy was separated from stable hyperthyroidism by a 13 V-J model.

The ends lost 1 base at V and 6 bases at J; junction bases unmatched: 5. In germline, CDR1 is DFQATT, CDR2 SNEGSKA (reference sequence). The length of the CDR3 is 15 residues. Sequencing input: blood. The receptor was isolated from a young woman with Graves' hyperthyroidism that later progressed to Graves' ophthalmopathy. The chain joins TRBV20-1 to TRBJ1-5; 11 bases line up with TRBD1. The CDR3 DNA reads TGCAGTGCTAGAGCCGGGGGACAGGGGGGTCAGCCCCAGCATTTT. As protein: CSARAGGQGGQPQHF.